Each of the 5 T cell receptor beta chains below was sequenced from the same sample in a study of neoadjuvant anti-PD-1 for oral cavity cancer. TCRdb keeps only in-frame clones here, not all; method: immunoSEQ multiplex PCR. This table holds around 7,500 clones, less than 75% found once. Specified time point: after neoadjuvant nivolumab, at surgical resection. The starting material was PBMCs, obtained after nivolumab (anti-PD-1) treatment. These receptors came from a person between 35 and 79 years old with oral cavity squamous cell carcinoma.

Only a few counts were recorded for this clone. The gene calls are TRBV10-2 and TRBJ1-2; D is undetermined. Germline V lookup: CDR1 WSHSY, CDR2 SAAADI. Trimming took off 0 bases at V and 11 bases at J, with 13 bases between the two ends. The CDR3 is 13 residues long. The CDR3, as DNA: TGCGCCAGCAGTGAGTCGAGCACGCCCCCATACACCTTC. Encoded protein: CASSESSTPPYTF.

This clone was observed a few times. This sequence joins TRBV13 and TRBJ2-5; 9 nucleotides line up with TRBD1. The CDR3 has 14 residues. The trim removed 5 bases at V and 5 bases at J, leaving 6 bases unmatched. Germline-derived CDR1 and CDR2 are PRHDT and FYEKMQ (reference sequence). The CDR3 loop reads CASSERTGVETQYF. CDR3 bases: TGTGCCAGCAGCGAGAGGACAGGGGTTGAGACCCAGTACTTC.

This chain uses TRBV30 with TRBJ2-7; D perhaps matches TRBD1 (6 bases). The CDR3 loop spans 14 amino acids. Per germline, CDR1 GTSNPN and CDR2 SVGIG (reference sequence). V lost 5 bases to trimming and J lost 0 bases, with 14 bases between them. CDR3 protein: CAWGDIGDSYEQYF. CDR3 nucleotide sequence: TGTGCCTGGGGGGACATCGGGGACTCCTACGAGCAGTACTTC.

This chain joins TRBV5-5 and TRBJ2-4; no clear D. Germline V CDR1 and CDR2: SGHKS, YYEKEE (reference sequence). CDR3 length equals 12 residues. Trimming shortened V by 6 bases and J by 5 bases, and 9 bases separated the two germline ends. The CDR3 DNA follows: TGTGCCAGCACCCCCCGGGAAAACATTCAGTACTTC. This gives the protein CASTPRENIQYF.

The CDR3: CASSQDGTGFEKLFF. Written as DNA, the CDR3 is TGCGCCAGCAGCCAAGACGGGACAGGGTTTGAAAAACTGTTTTTT. The chain combines TRBV4-3 with TRBJ1-4; 9 positions agree with TRBD1. This CDR3 region has 15 residues. Germline V CDR1 and CDR2: LGHNA, YSLEER. V was pared by 0 bases and J by 7 bases, with 3 bases of the junction left unmatched.